The 10 T cell receptor beta chains below were found in one sample sequenced in a study of monozygotic twins with inflammatory bowel disease (dated by TCRdb to about 2019). Libraries were constructed by 5' RACE. Reads for this sample came from an Illumina HiSeq 2500. TCRdb reprocessed the reads, so every CDR3 protein sequence counts as one entry and DNA is not shown. The sample's clone listing holds more than 300,000 distinct CDR3 sequences. 2.6% of the sample is held by the ten biggest clonotypes. The material sequenced was blood. These receptors all stem from a human donor with ulcerative colitis or Crohn's disease, or a healthy co-twin of an affected twin (not recorded which).

This chain joins TRBV7-2 and TRBJ1-4; the TRBD1 assignment by TCRdb is unverifiable without DNA. The CDR3 loop spans 15 amino acids. CDR1 is SGHTA and CDR2 is FQGNSA in the germline V gene. The CDR3: CASSSKDISVEKLFF.

This chain uses TRBV6-1 with TRBJ2-5; TCRdb gives TRBD1 as the D gene, but with no DNA this cannot be confirmed. CDR1 and CDR2 from the germline V gene are MNHNS and SASEGT. The CDR3 extends over 13 amino acids. The CDR3 region is CASSEVGGETQYF.

The rearrangement uses TRBV15 and TRBJ1-2; TCRdb gives TRBD1 as the D gene, but with no DNA this cannot be confirmed. CDR3 length equals 16 residues. CDR1 and CDR2 (germline): LNHNV, YYDKDF (reference sequence). CDR3 in amino acids: CATSSAWGTGDYGYTF.

This chain uses TRBV5-1 with TRBJ1-1; TCRdb selects TRBD1, and the lack of DNA leaves this call unchecked. The CDR3 runs 15 residues. The V gene's germline CDR1 is SGHRS and CDR2 YFSETQ. CDR3 sequence reads: CASSLARTGNTEAFF.

CDR3: CASSQGGLAAQETQYF. V gene TRBV4-2 combines with J gene TRBJ2-5; as DNA is missing, the TRBD2 call by TCRdb cannot be tested. Germline CDR1 LGHNA, CDR2 YNFKEQ. The CDR3 extends over 16 amino acids.

V is TRBV7-3 and J is TRBJ2-3; absent DNA, TCRdb's TRBD2 call cannot be checked. CDR1 is SGHTA, CDR2 FQGTGA, per germline. CDR3 length: 16 amino acids. The CDR3 reads CASSPQPGTTTDTQYF.

V and J are TRBV29-1 and TRBJ2-7. Germline loops: CDR1 SQVTM, CDR2 ANQGSEA. This CDR3 contains 11 residues. CDR3 region: CSVIGSYEQYF.

V gene TRBV7-3 combines with J gene TRBJ2-3; the D call from TCRdb, TRBD2, cannot be confirmed without DNA. CDR1 is SGHTA, CDR2 FQGTGA, per germline. The CDR3 contains 11 residues. The CDR3 sequence: CASGGADTQYF.

This chain joins TRBV7-6 and TRBJ2-1; the D call from TCRdb, TRBD1, cannot be confirmed without DNA. Germline V lookup: CDR1 SGHVS, CDR2 FNYEAQ. This CDR3 spans 16 amino acids. The CDR3 here is CASTGIRGGLGNEQFF.

The V gene is TRBV20-1, the J gene TRBJ1-2; TCRdb selects TRBD1, and the lack of DNA leaves this call unchecked. Germline CDR1 reads DFQATT; CDR2 reads SNEGSKA (reference sequence). The CDR3 has 15 amino acids. Here the CDR3 reads CSARAGGRINYGYTF.